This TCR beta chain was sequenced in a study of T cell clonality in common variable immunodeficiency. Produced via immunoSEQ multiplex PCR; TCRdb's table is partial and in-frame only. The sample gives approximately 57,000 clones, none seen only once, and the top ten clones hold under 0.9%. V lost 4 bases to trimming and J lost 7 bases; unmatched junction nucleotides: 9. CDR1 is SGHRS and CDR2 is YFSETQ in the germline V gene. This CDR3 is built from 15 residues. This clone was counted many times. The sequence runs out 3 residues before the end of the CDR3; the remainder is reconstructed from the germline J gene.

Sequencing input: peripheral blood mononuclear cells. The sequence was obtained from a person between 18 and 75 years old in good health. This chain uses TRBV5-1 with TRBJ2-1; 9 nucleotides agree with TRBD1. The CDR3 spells CASSRDRGLSNEQFF. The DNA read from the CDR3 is TGCGCCAGCAGCCGAGACAGGGGGTTGTCGAATGAG.